Below, 27 T cell receptor beta chains from the same sample are listed, as sequenced in a study of OX40 agonist ivuxolimab in advanced cancers. Clones were read by immunoSEQ multiplex PCR, and TCRdb kept only the in-frame ones, dropping some. There are around 66,000 clones in the sample; roughly 92% occur only once, and 15% to 20% lies in the top ten. The specimen comprised CD4+ or CD8+ T cells sorted from blood, sampled in a trial of the OX40 agonist ivuxolimab. These receptors were obtained from an adult with an advanced solid tumor such as melanoma, head and neck, liver or kidney cancer.

This chain connects TRBV5-6 to TRBJ2-1, with 8 nucleotides matching TRBD2. V gave up 4 bases and J gave up 4 bases; unmatched junction bases: 7. Germline values: CDR1 SGHDT, CDR2 YYEEEE. This CDR3 has 15 amino acids. The CDR3 is CASSVSGLVYNEQFF. The CDR3 region has the DNA TGTGCCAGCAGCGTTTCGGGACTAGTATACAATGAGCAGTTCTTC.

The chain links TRBV7-9 to TRBJ2-7; tentatively, D is TRBD1 (5 bases). The CDR3 runs to 13 residues. The V end lost 1 base, the J end lost 5 bases, and 9 bases lay between the germline ends. Germline CDR1 reads SEHNR; CDR2 reads FQNEAQ (reference sequence). The CDR3 reads CASSLGGTDEQYF. CDR3 nucleotide sequence: TGTGCCAGCAGCTTAGGGGGCACAGACGAGCAGTACTTC.

By frequency in the sample, this clone is large. The same CDR3 also results from other DNA sequences found in this sample. The chain recombines TRBV11-2 with TRBJ2-1; no firm D call. This CDR3 comprises 10 residues. The germline V gene has CDR1 SGHAT and CDR2 FQNNGV. V lost 2 bases and J lost 10, with 3 bases in between. The DNA of the CDR3 is TGTGCCAGCAGCTTAACAGAGCAGTTCTTC. Translation: CASSLTEQFF. The variable domain in full, with the rest retrieved from reference TRBV11-2 and TRBJ2-1, is EAGVAQSPRYKIIEKRQSVAFWCNPISGHATLYWYQQILGQGPKLLIQFQNNGVVDDSQLPKDRFSAERLKGVDSTLKIQPAKLEDSAVYLCASSLTEQFFGPGTRLTVL.

The gene calls are TRBV19 and TRBJ2-7; TRBD1 agrees at 12 bases. V was pared by 5 bases and J by 2 bases, with 4 bases of the junction left unmatched. This CDR3 spans 15 amino acids. Germline assignment: CDR1 LNHDA and CDR2 SQIVND (reference sequence). The CDR3 sequence is CASSLGQGAAYEQYF. DNA for the CDR3: TGTGCCAGTAGTTTGGGACAGGGGGCGGCCTACGAGCAGTACTTC.

The V and J genes are TRBV5-1 and TRBJ1-4; weak D call: TRBD1 (5 bases). Germline CDR1 reads SGHRS; CDR2 reads YFSETQ. The CDR3 length is 14 residues. Trimming left V 4 bases short and J 8 bases short, with 15 bases between. The DNA for the CDR3 is TGCGCCAGCAGCGTGGACGGGGCAGGAGAAAAACTGTTTTTT. Its translation is CASSVDGAGEKLFF.

CDR3 residues: CASLEPQVSNIQYF. CDR3 DNA sequence: TGTGCCAGCTTGGAACCCCAGGTATCCAACATTCAGTACTTC. The chain is built from TRBV2 and TRBJ2-4; no reliable D call. The V end was cut by 8 bases, the J end by 7 bases, with 18 bases between. Looked up from germline, CDR1 is SNHLY and CDR2 is FYNNEI. The CDR3 sequence is 14 residues long.

This chain links TRBV5-5 with TRBJ1-6; TRBD1 aligns across 7 bases. This CDR3 has 17 residues. Germline CDR1 reads SGHKS; CDR2 reads YYEKEE (reference sequence). V lost 4 bases and J lost 7; bases outside the gene matches: 14. The CDR3 bases are TGTGCCAGCAGCACCAACAGGGGACAAGTTTTGAATTCACCCCTCCACTTT. This translates into CASSTNRGQVLNSPLHF.

The rearrangement links TRBV5-8 to TRBJ2-1, with D unresolved. The V gene lost 0 bases and the J gene lost 4 bases, with 11 bases spanning the gap. Germline V gene lookup returns CDR1 SGHTS and CDR2 YDEGEE. The CDR3 length is 15 residues. This CDR3 reads CASSLAPDQYNEQFF. The CDR3 bases are TGTGCCAGCAGCTTGGCCCCGGACCAGTACAATGAGCAGTTCTTC.

The chain joins TRBV9 to TRBJ2-5, with D possibly being TRBD2 (6 bases). Per germline, CDR1 SGDLS and CDR2 YYNGEE. The CDR3 totals 15 residues. V was shortened by 2 bases and J by 5 bases, with 16 bases between the two germline ends. CDR3: CASSVSWGVRETQYF. CDR3 nucleotide sequence: TGTGCCAGCAGCGTTAGCTGGGGGGTACGGGAGACCCAGTACTTC.

The chain has TRBV13 and TRBJ2-2; no reliable D call. CDR3 length: 13 residues. V dropped 5 bases and J dropped 7 bases, with 11 bases sitting between them. Germline V lookup: CDR1 PRHDT, CDR2 FYEKMQ (reference sequence). The CDR3 DNA is TGTGCCAGCAGCCCCTCAGCGAACGGGGAGCTGTTTTTT. Its protein product is CASSPSANGELFF.

This chain links TRBV13 with TRBJ2-1, with 7 bases matching TRBD1. V lost 3 bases and J lost 3; bases outside the gene matches: 8. The CDR3 consists of 16 residues. Looked up from germline, CDR1 is PRHDT and CDR2 is FYEKMQ (reference sequence). CDR3 region: CASSFRPRQGYNEQFF. CDR3 sequence (DNA): TGTGCCAGCAGCTTTCGTCCGAGACAGGGCTACAATGAGCAGTTCTTC.

This sequence joins TRBV6-5 and TRBJ2-7; the match to TRBD2 covers 7 bases. Losses at the gene ends were 7 bases for V and 4 bases for J; bases not matched to a gene: 13. Looked up from germline, CDR1 is MNHEY and CDR2 is SVGAGI. This CDR3 has 15 residues. The CDR3 DNA reads TGTGCCAGCACCCCGTCGCCGGGGGGATCTTACGAGCAGTACTTC. It specifies CASTPSPGGSYEQYF.

The chain carries TRBV27 and TRBJ1-2; 9 bases fit TRBD1. The ends lost 7 bases at V and 3 bases at J; junction bases unmatched: 9. The germline V gene encodes CDR1 MNHEY and CDR2 SMNVEV (reference sequence). This CDR3 region has 15 residues. This chain's CDR3 is CASTISRTGDYGYTF. The CDR3 DNA reads TGTGCCAGCACCATAAGCCGGACAGGGGACTATGGCTACACCTTC.

In this sample, this clone turned up once. Other DNA sequences in this specimen translate into the identical CDR3. The J gene is TRBJ2-7, the V gene TRBV5-1; no definite D call. The CDR3 loop spans 12 amino acids. CDR1 and CDR2 (germline): SGHRS, YFSETQ. V lost 0 bases, J lost 3 bases, and 4 bases lay in between. The CDR3 loop reads CASSLDGYEQYF. The DNA of the CDR3 is TGCGCCAGCAGCTTGGACGGCTACGAGCAGTACTTC. Together with reference TRBV5-1 and TRBJ2-7, the CDR3 gives the full variable domain: KAGVTQTPRYLIKTRGQQVTLSCSPISGHRSVSWYQQTPGQGLQFLFEYFSETQRNKGNFPGRFSGRQFSNSRSEMNVSTLELGDSALYLCASSLDGYEQYFGPGTRLTVT.

The chain employs TRBV4-1 and TRBJ1-1; TRBD1 is a possible D gene (6 bases). This CDR3 is 13 amino acids long. From germline, CDR1 is MGHRA and CDR2 YSYEKL. Between the trimmed V and J ends, which lost 8 bases and 6 bases, there was a span of 16 bases. CDR3 protein: CASQGSLVPEAFF. The DNA of the CDR3 is TGCGCCAGCCAGGGGAGTTTGGTCCCTGAAGCTTTCTTT.

The rearrangement links TRBV11-2 to TRBJ1-4; TRBD1 matches 7 bases. The CDR3 is 16 amino acids. The V and J ends lost 5 bases and 8 bases, in that order; junction bases with no gene match: 14. Germline CDR1 reads SGHAT; CDR2 reads FQNNGV. CDR3 in DNA: TGTGCCAGCAGCCTCCCAAAACAGGGGAGTGGGGAAAAACTGTTTTTT. This codes for CASSLPKQGSGEKLFF.

The chain has TRBV5-1 and TRBJ1-1, with D unclear. In germline, CDR1 is SGHRS, CDR2 YFSETQ. Deletions cut 0 bases from V and 3 bases from J, with 12 bases between. The CDR3 spans 15 residues. The CDR3 protein is CASSLGVASDTEAFF. The CDR3 DNA follows: TGCGCCAGCAGCTTGGGGGTCGCCTCGGACACTGAAGCTTTCTTT.

The J gene is TRBJ1-5, the V gene TRBV4-1; no reliable D call. The CDR3 contains 12 residues. Trimming shortened V by 1 base and J by 10 bases, and 8 bases separated the two germline ends. CDR1 MGHRA and CDR2 YSYEKL come from the germline V gene. CDR3 sequence: CASSQGERPQHF. CDR3 sequence (DNA): TGCGCCAGCAGCCAAGGGGAGCGCCCCCAGCATTTT.

The J gene is TRBJ2-7, the V gene TRBV27; possible D gene TRBD1, 6 bases. There are 15 residues in the CDR3. V lost 4 bases to trimming and J lost 3 bases, with 16 bases between them. The germline V gene has CDR1 MNHEY and CDR2 SMNVEV (reference sequence). This CDR3 reads CASSYSGHVDYEQYF. The CDR3 DNA sequence: TGTGCCAGCAGTTACTCGGGACACGTCGACTACGAGCAGTACTTC.

The chain recombines TRBV11-2 with TRBJ1-1; TRBD1 matches 7 bases. This CDR3 is built from 15 residues. The germline V gene has CDR1 SGHAT and CDR2 FQNNGV. V dropped 2 bases and J dropped 6; count of bases not matched to a gene: 9. CDR3: CASSLSAGGLSEAFF. CDR3 nucleotides: TGTGCCAGCAGCTTATCGGCAGGGGGTTTATCTGAAGCTTTCTTT.

This chain uses TRBV6-1 with TRBJ1-5; D gene uncertain. CDR3 length equals 12 residues. From germline, CDR1 is MNHNS and CDR2 SASEGT. The ends were cut back, 9 bases at V and 0 bases at J, with 6 bases in the middle. The CDR3 coding sequence is TGTGCCAGTAAAGATAGCAATCAGCCCCAGCATTTT. The encoded protein is CASKDSNQPQHF.

The chain joins TRBV10-1 to TRBJ2-4; either TRBD1 or TRBD2 may supply D (6 bases each). The CDR3 contains 15 residues. V dropped 5 bases and J dropped 6 bases, with 17 bases sitting between them. The germline gives CDR1 WNHNN, CDR2 SYGVQD (reference sequence). The CDR3 DNA is TGCGCCAGCAGTTTGGGCTTAGGGGGGAGAAACATTCAGTACTTC. This translates into CASSLGLGGRNIQYF.

The J gene is TRBJ1-1, the V gene TRBV5-1; D remains ambiguous. Germline assignment: CDR1 SGHRS and CDR2 YFSETQ. This CDR3 spans 13 amino acids. Trimming took 0 bases from V and 4 from J, leaving 7 bases between them. CDR3 bases: TGCGCCAGCAGCTTGGCGTTCGGCACTGAAGCTTTCTTT. Its protein product is CASSLAFGTEAFF.

This clone was counted once. The rearrangement uses TRBV18 and TRBJ2-7, with D possibly being TRBD1 (5 bases). The length of the CDR3 is 13 residues. CDR1 and CDR2 (germline): KGHSH, LQKENI. The V end was cut by 2 bases, the J end by 4 bases, with 9 bases between. This chain's CDR3 is CASSPDSVYEQYF. CDR3 sequence (DNA): TGTGCCAGCTCACCAGACAGCGTATACGAGCAGTACTTC.

This clone was found a few times. The J gene is TRBJ1-1, the V gene TRBV5-1; TRBD1 agrees at 8 bases. The V gene's germline CDR1 is SGHRS and CDR2 YFSETQ. The CDR3 length is 13 residues. V was clipped by 0 bases and J by 8 bases; unmatched bases: 3. The CDR3 DNA sequence: TGCGCCAGCAGCTTGGCCGGGACAGGAGAAGCTTTCTTT. Translation gives CASSLAGTGEAFF. Using reference TRBV5-1 and TRBJ1-1 for the parts outside the CDR3, the full variable domain is KAGVTQTPRYLIKTRGQQVTLSCSPISGHRSVSWYQQTPGQGLQFLFEYFSETQRNKGNFPGRFSGRQFSNSRSEMNVSTLELGDSALYLCASSLAGTGEAFFGQGTRLTVV.

CDR3 sequence (DNA): TGTGCCAGCAGCCACGACAGGGGTGGCACAGATACGCAGTATTTT. Its protein product is CASSHDRGGTDTQYF. The chain combines TRBV27 with TRBJ2-3; 8 bases match TRBD1. Germline trimming cut 6 bases from V and 1 base from J; bases unmatched to any gene: 6. CDR1 is MNHEY, CDR2 SMNVEV, per germline (reference sequence). The CDR3 runs 15 residues.

The CDR3 is CASSPLGAQGTEAFF. In DNA, the CDR3 is TGTGCCAGCAGCCCACTCGGGGCTCAGGGCACTGAAGCTTTCTTT. The V and J genes are TRBV6-5 and TRBJ1-1; perhaps TRBD1 as D (5 bases). Germline CDR1 MNHEY, CDR2 SVGAGI. The V end was cut by 6 bases, the J end by 4 bases, with 18 bases between. The CDR3 has 15 amino acids.